The present TCR beta chain was sequenced within a study of blood T cell repertoires in COVID-19. Profiled with immunoSEQ multiplex PCR; TCRdb holds only in-frame clones, not every one. The table has 200,000 to 250,000 clones, 65% to 85% seen once; the top ten hold about 3.7%. This clone was detected only a few times. In germline, CDR1 is MNHNY, CDR2 SVGAGI (reference sequence). V gave up 0 bases and J gave up 6 bases, with 11 bases separating them. The CDR3 runs 14 residues. The chain uses TRBV6-6 and TRBJ1-2; TRBD1 might be the D (6 bases). The sequenced sample was PBMCs or T cells enriched from blood (not recorded which). This receptor was obtained from a woman aged 60-75 years who had recovered from COVID-19. CDR3: CASSYSDSGDGYTF. The CDR3 DNA sequence: TGTGCCAGCAGTTACTCGGACAGTGGGGATGGCTACACCTTC.